This T cell receptor beta chain was found in a study of blood T cells in healthy people across ages. The use of a sample-barcoded 5' primer and a J-beta primer mix characterized a second PCR of roughly 6 to 11 cycles. MiXCR, run by TCRdb on the 5' RACE reads, gives a single entry per CDR3 protein. There are about 570,000 distinct CDR3 sequences in the sample; 27% occur only once, and less than 20% lies in the top ten. As to this clonotype: Its specificity is not known.

Looked up from germline, CDR1 is SGHDN and CDR2 is FVKESK. The CDR3 is 14 residues long. Trimming took 2 bases from V and 5 from J, leaving 12 bases between them. The study's findings and limits: Naive and antigen-experienced cells were not separated, limiting conclusive comparison. The authors considered diversity estimates from one million T cells to be underestimates. Fewer expanded clones and more diversity marked long-lived versus aged donors.

The rearrangement uses TRBV14 and TRBJ2-5, with a tentative D call TRBD2 (7 bases). Specimen: blood. The sequence came from a woman aged 70-85 years in good health. In DNA, the CDR3 is TGTGCCAGCAGCCAAAGCCGGGGGGCGGAGACCCAGTACTTC. Protein: CASSQSRGAETQYF.